The 2 T cell receptor beta chains listed next were all sequenced from one sample in a study of regulatory T cells in long-lasting Graves disease. Indicated time point: newly diagnosed GD, antithyroid drugs for less than 3 months. There was RNA extracted from PBMCs, and the TCR library was made from it. In building TCR beta libraries, iRepertoire HTBI primers were used together with Arm-PCR of CDR3 regions. TCRdb analysed the multiplex PCR reads with MiXCR anew, one entry per CDR3 protein. The table lists about 500,000 distinct CDR3 sequences, 15% to 20% of them singletons. These data are also associated with another study on T cells in Graves' hyperthyroidism and ophthalmopathy.

Sequenced here: peripheral blood mononuclear cells (PBMCs), sampled at new diagnosis, from a patient treated with antithyroid drugs. These TCRs come from a man aged 35 to 55 with Graves disease.

The chain employs TRBV12-3 or TRBV12-4 and TRBJ2-1; 8 nucleotides line up with TRBD2. Trimming took 6 bases from V and 0 from J; bases not matched to a gene: 16. The CDR3 sequence is 19 residues long. The CDR3 DNA reads TGTGCCAGCAGCCGGGGGGGCGCGTACCGCCAGAGCTCCTACAATGAGCAGTTCTTC. Protein: CASSRGGAYRQSSYNEQFF.

This clonotype has only a few counts. The chain combines TRBV6-5 with TRBJ2-1, with D possibly matching TRBD1 (5 bases). The V end was cut by 2 bases, the J end by 9 bases, with 11 bases between. Germline assignment: CDR1 MNHEY and CDR2 SVGAGI. CDR3 length: 13 amino acids. CDR3 DNA: TGTGCCAGCAGTTACCCGGGTAGGGGTGAGCAGTTCTTC. Translating it yields CASSYPGRGEQFF.